This T cell receptor beta chain was profiled in a study of blood T cells in healthy people across ages. Per-sample yields of isolated PBMCs were at least 7 million. Then a second PCR, running about 7 to 11 cycles, was carried out with a sample-barcoded 5' primer and a J-beta primer mix. MiXCR, run by TCRdb on the 5' RACE reads, gives a single entry per CDR3 protein. Of some 1.6 million distinct CDR3 sequences listed, roughly a third are singletons. CDR3 size: 13 residues. Trimming shortened V by 6 bases and J by 4 bases, and 12 bases separated the two germline ends. Per germline, CDR1 MDHEN and CDR2 SYDVKM. This clonotype was observed a few times.

The source is a woman aged 25 to 39 in good health. This rearrangement joins TRBV28 to TRBJ2-5; unclear D gene. Sequencing input: blood. CDR3 sequence reads: CASSLGPPETQYF. The CDR3 nucleotides read TGTGCCAGCAGCTTAGGCCCCCCAGAGACCCAGTACTTC.